One and the same sample provided the 22 T cell receptor beta chains below, sequenced in a study of T-cell memory formation after mild COVID-19. TCRdb reanalysed the 5' RACE reads using MiXCR and keeps one entry per CDR3 protein. The repertoire has roughly 120,000 distinct CDR3 sequences, about a sixth of them found once; the top ten carry 11% to 15%. What was sequenced was PBMCs or a T cell subset sorted from them (not recorded which). These receptors were collected from an adult woman who had mild COVID-19 (a few samples of this study predate the infection). Cell type and time point are not known.

There are a few counts of this clonotype. V usage is TRBV7-2 and J usage is TRBJ2-3; no clear D gene. Germline lookup yields CDR1 SGHTA and CDR2 FQGNSA. Trimming pared 1 base from V and 5 bases from J, leaving 10 bases between. The CDR3 is 14 amino acids. DNA of the CDR3: TGTGCCAGCAGCTTAGGATCATTGAAAGATACGCAGTATTTT. This translates into CASSLGSLKDTQYF.

CDR3 sequence reads: CASSLGVTEAFF. DNA for the CDR3: TGTGCCAGCAGCTTAGGAGTAACTGAAGCTTTCTTT. V is TRBV7-9 and J is TRBJ1-1; no clear D gene. Germline CDR1 reads SEHNR; CDR2 reads FQNEAQ (reference sequence). The V and J ends lost 1 base and 5 bases respectively, with 5 bases between them. CDR3 length: 12 amino acids.

This clonotype was detected a few times. The V gene is TRBV6-6, the J gene TRBJ2-7; D assignment may be TRBD1 or TRBD2 (6 bases each). V gave up 5 bases and J gave up 1 base, with 9 bases separating them. This CDR3 has 13 residues. Germline CDR1 reads MNHNY; CDR2 reads SVGAGI (reference sequence). The CDR3 coding sequence is TGTGCCAGCAGTGGCGGGACATCCTACGAGCAGTACTTC. Residues: CASSGGTSYEQYF.

This clonotype was observed at least ten times. The rearrangement joins TRBV12-3 or TRBV12-4 to TRBJ2-3, with no clear D. Trimming took 6 bases from V and 9 from J, leaving 7 bases between them. CDR3 size: 10 residues. CDR3 region: CASSRATQYF. CDR3 in DNA: TGTGCCAGCAGCCGGGCCACGCAGTATTTT.

This clonotype was seen at least ten times. This chain joins TRBV6-5 and TRBJ2-7, with 8 bases identical to TRBD2. This CDR3 is built from 14 residues. Germline lookup yields CDR1 MNHEY and CDR2 SVGAGI. The J segment lost 6 bases and the V segment lost 7 bases, leaving 11 bases of the junction unmatched. CDR3 sequence (DNA): TGTGCCAGCAATCGGGCGGGGGGCTACGGCGAGCAGTACTTC. This gives the protein CASNRAGGYGEQYF.

The rearrangement links TRBV9 to TRBJ1-5; TRBD1 might be the D (5 bases). This CDR3 region has 14 residues. V lost 2 bases and J lost 7, with 13 bases in between. The germline V gene encodes CDR1 SGDLS and CDR2 YYNGEE. CDR3 DNA: TGTGCCAGCAGCGTCAGGGCTGATGGACAGCCCCAGCATTTT. Its protein product is CASSVRADGQPQHF.

On this clonotype: Just one base apart from a much larger clone, this may be a read error. The chain joins TRBV2 to TRBJ1-1; D might be TRBD1 (5 bases). In germline, CDR1 is SNHLY, CDR2 FYNNEI. The CDR3 covers 11 residues. V was cut by 6 bases and J by 4 bases, with 6 bases left in between. DNA for the CDR3: TGTGCCAGCAGGGGGCCCACTGAAGCTTTCTTT. Amino acid sequence: CASRGPTEAFF. Together with reference TRBV2 and TRBJ1-1, the CDR3 gives the full variable domain: EPEVTQTPSHQVTQMGQEVILRCVPISNHLYFYWYRQILGQKVEFLVSFYNNEISEKSEIFDDQFSVERPDGSNFTLKIRSTKLEDSAMYFCASRGPTEAFFGQGTRLTVV.

The rearrangement links TRBV9 to TRBJ2-1; the D gene could be TRBD1 or TRBD2 (5 bases each). This CDR3 region has 16 residues. V shed 2 bases and J shed 2 bases, with 14 bases lying between them. CDR1 is SGDLS, CDR2 YYNGEE, per germline. CDR3 residues: CASSVRDQPPYNEQFF. The CDR3 DNA follows: TGTGCCAGCAGCGTCAGGGACCAACCTCCCTACAATGAGCAGTTCTTC. Full variable domain (rest looked up from reference TRBV9 and TRBJ2-1): DSGVTQTPKHLITATGQRVTLRCSPRSGDLSVYWYQQSLDQGLQFLIQYYNGEERAKGNILERFSAQQFPDLHSELNLSSLELGDSALYFCASSVRDQPPYNEQFFGPGTRLTVL.

V usage is TRBV6-1 and J usage is TRBJ2-1, with a possible D match to TRBD1 (7 bases). V lost 6 bases and J 4 bases, leaving 16 bases between the germline ends. The germline V gene has CDR1 MNHNS and CDR2 SASEGT. This CDR3 is 15 amino acids long. CDR3 DNA: TGTGCCAGCAGGGACCAGGGGGGCTCATACAATGAGCAGTTCTTC. Translated, it gives CASRDQGGSYNEQFF.

The chain couples TRBV24-1 to TRBJ2-2; 7 bases fit TRBD1. V shed 0 bases and J 3 bases; nucleotides not matched to a gene: 3. The length of the CDR3 is 16 residues. The germline V gene encodes CDR1 KGHDR and CDR2 SFDVKD. CDR3 coding DNA: TGTGCCACCAGTGATTTGAGACAGGGAGACACCGGGGAGCTGTTTTTT. Translated: CATSDLRQGDTGELFF.

This clonotype was picked up a small number of times. V gene TRBV15 combines with J gene TRBJ1-4; D remains unclear. The germline CDR1 and CDR2 sequences are LNHNV and YYDKDF (reference sequence). V shed 0 bases and J shed 6 bases, with 5 bases lying between them. The CDR3 extends over 13 amino acids. CDR3 sequence: CATSRDPDEKLFF. CDR3 DNA: TGTGCCACCAGCAGAGATCCAGATGAAAAACTGTTTTTT.

V usage is TRBV7-2 and J usage is TRBJ2-3; D not resolved. CDR3 length: 15 residues. In germline, CDR1 is SGHTA, CDR2 FQGNSA. V was shortened by 4 bases and J by 2 bases, with 13 bases between the two germline ends. The CDR3 sequence is CASSYVTGNTDTQYF. Here the CDR3 DNA reads TGTGCCAGCAGCTACGTCACTGGAAACACAGATACGCAGTATTTT.

This clonotype turned up a few times. The gene calls are TRBV6-5 and TRBJ1-5, with 7 bases aligning to TRBD1. Per the germline V gene, CDR1 is MNHEY and CDR2 is SVGAGI. The J segment lost 2 bases and the V segment lost 5 bases, leaving 6 bases of the junction unmatched. The CDR3 length is 15 residues. The CDR3 loop is CASSRQGGGNQPQHF. The CDR3 DNA reads TGTGCCAGCAGTCGACAGGGTGGAGGCAATCAGCCCCAGCATTTT.

This clonotype has at least ten counts. The V call is TRBV6-5, the J call TRBJ2-7; no clear D. This CDR3 region has 9 residues. The germline V and J ends were trimmed by 8 bases and 3 bases, with 2 bases remaining between them. CDR1 and CDR2 from the germline V gene are MNHEY and SVGAGI. For the CDR3, the DNA is TGTGCCAGCGGCTACGAGCAGTACTTC. Translation: CASGYEQYF.

V usage is TRBV6-5 and J usage is TRBJ2-3, with D uncertain. Trimming shortened V by 5 bases and J by 2 bases, and 14 bases separated the two germline ends. Germline values: CDR1 MNHEY, CDR2 SVGAGI. This CDR3 has 15 residues. In DNA form, the CDR3 reads TGTGCCAGCAGTCAAATGGACCGATACACAGATACGCAGTATTTT. Its translation is CASSQMDRYTDTQYF.

This clonotype was seen just once. The chain links TRBV20-1 to TRBJ2-1; the match to TRBD1 covers 9 bases. The ends lost 5 bases at V and 1 base at J; junction bases unmatched: 6. The CDR3 loop spans 15 amino acids. Germline CDR1 reads DFQATT; CDR2 reads SNEGSKA (reference sequence). The CDR3 loop is CSASRTGASYNEQFF. DNA of the CDR3: TGCAGTGCTTCTCGGACAGGGGCTTCCTACAATGAGCAGTTCTTC.

The J gene is TRBJ2-5, the V gene TRBV12-3 or TRBV12-4; D possibly corresponds to TRBD1 (5 bases). The germline V and J ends were trimmed by 2 bases and 4 bases, with 8 bases remaining between them. The CDR3 is 13 amino acids. The CDR3: CASSLQGVETQYF. Written as DNA, the CDR3 is TGTGCCAGCAGTTTACAGGGTGTAGAGACCCAGTACTTC.

The V gene is TRBV27, the J gene TRBJ1-1, with TRBD1 as a possible D gene (6 bases). V was cut by 5 bases and J by 10 bases, with 23 bases left in between. The CDR3 consists of 15 residues. Germline assignment: CDR1 MNHEY and CDR2 SMNVEV (reference sequence). The CDR3 is CASSTFGRDTEGAFF. The CDR3 DNA reads TGTGCCAGCAGTACCTTTGGCCGGGACACGGAAGGAGCTTTCTTT.

This clonotype was counted many times. V is TRBV5-1 and J is TRBJ2-7, with D possibly TRBD1 on 6 matching bases. Germline CDR1 and CDR2: SGHRS and YFSETQ. V was cut by 4 bases and J by 7 bases, with 15 bases left in between. This CDR3 is built from 13 residues. In DNA, the CDR3 is TGCGCCAGCAGCATAGGACAGCTATCGGAGCAGTACTTC. Translation gives CASSIGQLSEQYF. The entire variable domain, with the rest obtained from reference TRBV5-1 and TRBJ2-7, is as follows: KAGVTQTPRYLIKTRGQQVTLSCSPISGHRSVSWYQQTPGQGLQFLFEYFSETQRNKGNFPGRFSGRQFSNSRSEMNVSTLELGDSALYLCASSIGQLSEQYFGPGTRLTVT.

The rearrangement joins TRBV6-5 to TRBJ2-1, with TRBD2 matching 9 bases. Trimming took 0 bases from V and 15 from J; bases not matched to a gene: 6. The CDR3 runs 13 residues. CDR1 MNHEY and CDR2 SVGAGI come from the germline V gene. The CDR3 loop is CASSYSWRTSAFF. CDR3 nucleotides: TGTGCCAGCAGTTACTCGTGGCGGACTAGCGCGTTCTTC.

J is TRBJ2-3 and V is TRBV6-2 or TRBV6-3; 9 positions match TRBD2. Germline trimming cut 2 bases from V and 4 bases from J; bases unmatched to any gene: 4. Per germline, CDR1 MNHEY and CDR2 SVGEGT. The CDR3 is 15 residues long. The DNA of the CDR3 is TGTGCCAGCAGTTACGGACTAGCGAGGGCAGATACGCAGTATTTT. Translating gives CASSYGLARADTQYF.

V usage is TRBV15 and J usage is TRBJ2-7, with TRBD2 matching over 9 bases. V lost 1 base to trimming and J lost 7 bases; unmatched junction nucleotides: 11. The length of the CDR3 is 16 residues. CDR1 LNHNV and CDR2 YYDKDF come from the germline V gene (reference sequence). CDR3 region: CATSRVVAGEAREQYF. DNA for the CDR3: TGTGCCACCAGCAGAGTCGTAGCGGGAGAGGCGCGGGAGCAGTACTTC.